This T cell receptor beta chain was profiled in a study of CD8 T cells in Susac syndrome. It was with random hexamers that roughly 0.45 to 1 ug RNA was reverse transcribed. TCRdb used MiXCR to reprocess the immunoSEQ multiplex PCR reads, holding one entry per CDR3 protein. The sample lists some 120,000 distinct CDR3 sequences, over 90% occurring once. CDR1 is LGHDT and CDR2 is YNNKEL in the germline V gene (reference sequence). V lost 1 base and J lost 0, with 9 bases in between. This CDR3 contains 15 residues. Sequenced sample: CD4+ T cells from PBMCs. The clonotype originates from a human donor in good health. The genes are TRBV3-1 and TRBJ1-1; the D is unclear. The CDR3 protein is CASSQGSGVNTEAFF. CDR3 coding DNA: TGTGCCAGCAGCCAAGGTTCAGGAGTGAACACTGAAGCTTTCTTT.